The clone carrying this T cell receptor beta chain was detected many times. The library was built from about 400 ng RNA with molecular barcoded adaptors for alpha/delta and beta/gamma chains. TCRdb processed the reads anew with MiXCR; each CDR3 protein has one entry. Of 40,000 or so distinct CDR3 sequences listed, roughly 13% are singletons. This sample was included in a study of read filtering for tumor transcriptome and immune sequencing. This CDR3 contains 14 residues. From germline, CDR1 is SGHDT and CDR2 YYEEEE. After removal of 4 bases from V and 4 bases from J, the junction contained 7 bases not matched to a gene.

The sequencing sample was made of a population of CD138-negative cells sorted from bone marrow. The chain has TRBV5-6 and TRBJ2-7, with TRBD2 matching 8 bases. The sequence was obtained from a donor over 35 with multiple myeloma. CDR3 nucleotide sequence: TGTGCCAGCAGCCCGGGGGGGGCAGGATACGAGCAGTACTTC. Amino acids: CASSPGGAGYEQYF.